This section outlines one T cell receptor (beta chain) sequence together with its context. What this receptor recognizes is not known. The sample holds no much larger clone one base away, and base qualities are not on file. Libraries came from the immunoSEQ multiplex PCR assay. RNA was extracted from all samples and reverse transcribed into cDNA as template for TCR sequencing. SuperScript III was used to make first-strand cDNA, primed with a 2:1 mix of oligo-dT and random hexamers. A synthetic immune receptor repertoire was used to measure amplification bias, and any remaining bias was corrected computationally. In the source study's methods: After raw reads were preprocessed to remove errors, the CDR3 was defined following IMGT conventions as running from the conserved cysteine to phenylalanine. Clonality was calculated as 1 minus Shannon entropy normalized by log2 of the number of productive unique TCRs. Whether each scalp clone was CD4 or CD8 was inferred by checking scalp TCRbeta sequences against the CD4 and CD8 repertoires from sorted blood. The clones in this table, taken by TCRdb from immuneACCESS, are in-frame only. Not every clone is retained; where verified, under half of the shortfall comes from an unresolved V gene, and the cause of the rest is unknown. V, J and clone size derive from that table, while D and trimming were established from the DNA sequence. The sample includes some 82,000 clones, with around 54% observed a single time. The ten largest clones represent 5.7% of the sample.

This specimen belongs to a study of CD8+ T cells in alopecia areata (dated by TCRdb to between 2017 and 2018). Study-level background: To study T cell clonal expansion in alopecia areata, the researchers applied high-throughput TCRbeta sequencing to both the C3H/HeJ mouse model and human patients. RNA was extracted with the PAXgene miRNA kit for fixed scalp, the miRNeasy kit for PBMCs, and the RNeasy kit for mouse skin. TCRbeta CDR3 regions were amplified by immunoSEQ multiplex PCR with 35 Vbeta forward and 13 Jbeta reverse primers. In humans, TCRbeta sequencing was performed on scalp tissue and on sorted CD4+ and CD8+ peripheral blood T cells from healthy controls and from patients with patchy or totalis/universalis alopecia areata. Scalp clonality was compared across normal scalp (n=4), patchy alopecia areata scalp (n=8), and alopecia totalis/universalis scalp (n=8). Results the study describes overall, beyond this receptor: Compared with mice, TCR sequences shared between patients were less clear, possibly partly because of HLA diversity across the patient population. Compared with normal scalp, lesional scalp, particularly in alopecia totalis/universalis, had higher clonality and more expanded CD8+ clones, which suggests antigenic drive. Unlike mouse skin, where gammadelta T cells dominate, normal human skin contains resident alphabeta T cells that get sequenced too, which complicates analysis of the scalp TCR repertoire.

Peripheral blood and lesional scalp punch biopsies were obtained from patients with alopecia areata. PBMCs were isolated by density centrifugation and stained for CD3, CD4 and CD8, and CD4+ and CD8+ T cells were sorted on a FACSAria. Untreated alopecia areata patients were recruited as part of a multicenter biomarker study. In 4 to 6 patients from the biomarker study, blood CD8+ T cells were sorted further into NKG2D-low and NKG2D-high fractions. V was cut back by 5 bases and J by 6 bases, leaving a gap of 11 bases between them. Taken from the germline V gene (reference sequence), the CDR1 and CDR2 loops are DFQATT and SNEGSKA. The CDR3 goes from the cysteine to the phenylalanine over 11 residues. Left in the record is the CDR3 DNA by itself, 33 bases read in frame from the first base.

The V and J genes are TRBV20-1 and TRBJ2-7; the best D guess is TRBD2, with 5 bases matching. Sequenced input: NKG2D-high CD8+ T cells sorted from blood. The meaning of the sample's cell subset or site label: sorted CD8+ NKG2D-high blood T cells. The receptor comes from a human donor with alopecia areata. The CDR3 sequence is CSALLVAEQYF. The nucleotides read TGCAGTGCTTTACTAGTAGCCGAGCAGTACTTC.